This passage covers 8 T cell receptor beta chains from one sample sequenced in a study of a mutant IDH1 vaccine in newly diagnosed glioma. Time point meaning: week 11, during vaccination. A single vaccine dose contained 300 ug of mutant IDH1 20-mer peptide, and topical imiquimod was used with it. These TCRs are of unknown antigen specificity. Clones were read by immunoSEQ multiplex PCR, and TCRdb kept only the in-frame ones, dropping some. Of 55,000 to 65,000 clones in the sample, 84% were seen once. Source: PBMCs, taken from a glioma patient whose treatment included an IDH1 peptide vaccine. Receptors originate from a man in his thirties or forties with glioma.

This chain uses TRBV7-2 with TRBJ1-1, with 7 nucleotides matching TRBD1. Germline V gives CDR1 SGHTA, CDR2 FQGNSA. V trimming: 5 bases; J trimming: 1 base; junction bases outside the gene matches: 7. The CDR3 is 15 amino acids. The CDR3 DNA reads TGTGCCAGCAGCATCAGGGGGGGCTCGAACACTGAAGCTTTCTTT. Residues: CASSIRGGSNTEAFF.

For the CDR3, the DNA is TGTGCCAGCGGTAAACTTCGGGGCGGGGAGCTGTTTTTT. As protein: CASGKLRGGELFF. V and J are TRBV9 and TRBJ2-2, with a weak D call TRBD2 (5 bases). Per germline, CDR1 SGDLS and CDR2 YYNGEE. The CDR3 runs to 13 residues. V lost 7 bases to trimming and J lost 7 bases, with 14 bases between them. Full variable domain (missing parts from reference TRBV9 and TRBJ2-2): DSGVTQTPKHLITATGQRVTLRCSPRSGDLSVYWYQQSLDQGLQFLIQYYNGEERAKGNILERFSAQQFPDLHSELNLSSLELGDSALYFCASGKLRGGELFFGEGSRLTVL.

The V gene is TRBV19, the J gene TRBJ1-4, with TRBD1 identical over 9 bases. Germline CDR1 LNHDA, CDR2 SQIVND (reference sequence). This CDR3 contains 14 residues. V trimming: 5 bases; J trimming: 7 bases; junction bases outside the gene matches: 5. CDR3 DNA sequence: TGTGCCAGTAGTTCCCGGGACAGGGTTGAAAAACTGTTTTTT. Its protein product is CASSSRDRVEKLFF. The full variable domain, in which reference TRBV19 and TRBJ1-4 provide the parts outside the CDR3, is DGGITQSPKYLFRKEGQNVTLSCEQNLNHDAMYWYRQDPGQGLRLIYYSQIVNDFQKGDIAEGYSVSREKKESFPLTVTSAQKNPTAFYLCASSSRDRVEKLFFGSGTQLSVL.

The chain combines TRBV2 with TRBJ2-4; D not resolved. Germline V gene lookup returns CDR1 SNHLY and CDR2 FYNNEI. Trimming took 4 bases from V and 0 from J, leaving 25 bases between them. The CDR3 sequence is 20 residues long. The CDR3 sequence is CASSVALSFGGDLAKNIQYF. The CDR3 nucleotides read TGTGCCAGCAGTGTTGCCCTTTCATTTGGTGGTGATCTAGCCAAAAACATTCAGTACTTC.

This clone has only a few counts. This chain uses TRBV14 with TRBJ1-1, with 7 bases fitting TRBD1. CDR1 is SGHDN and CDR2 is FVKESK in the germline V gene. The CDR3 sequence is 12 residues long. V lost 5 bases and J lost 9; bases outside the gene matches: 6. The DNA of the CDR3 is TGTGCCAGCAGCTCTTGGGGACAGAAAGCTTTCTTT. Its translation: CASSSWGQKAFF. The full variable domain, in which reference TRBV14 and TRBJ1-1 provide the parts outside the CDR3, is EAGVTQFPSHSVIEKGQTVTLRCDPISGHDNLYWYRRVMGKEIKFLLHFVKESKQDESGMPNNRFLAERTGGTYSTLKVQPAELEDSGVYFCASSSWGQKAFFGQGTRLTVV.

The CDR3 DNA reads as TGTGCCAGCTCACCAGAAGGGAAAATAAGTTACACCTTC. Translating gives CASSPEGKISYTF. The chain is built from TRBV18 and TRBJ1-2; no firm D call. V shed 2 bases and J shed 11 bases, with 15 bases lying between them. The CDR3 has 13 residues. The V gene's germline CDR1 is KGHSH and CDR2 LQKENI.

V usage is TRBV27 and J usage is TRBJ1-1, with D possibly matching TRBD1 (6 bases). The CDR3 extends over 14 amino acids. Germline CDR1 and CDR2: MNHEY and SMNVEV (reference sequence). Between the trimmed V and J ends, which lost 6 bases and 2 bases, there was a span of 13 bases. Written as DNA, the CDR3 is TGTGCCAGCAGCAACGCGGGGGCTAACACTGAAGCTTTCTTT. Protein product: CASSNAGANTEAFF.

The table lists this clone with a few counts. The CDR3 nucleotides are TGTGCCAGCAGCGGGTCGCCGGGGCAGCCCCAGCATTTT. Protein: CASSGSPGQPQHF. The V gene is TRBV9, the J gene TRBJ1-5; D unclear. CDR1 SGDLS and CDR2 YYNGEE come from the germline V gene. Trimming stripped 3 bases from V and 7 bases from J, with 11 bases between. There are 13 residues in the CDR3.